This note documents a single TCR beta chain sequence. Its antigen is still unknown. The data originate from a study of cytomegalovirus exposure and HLA in healthy donors. Background on the study: Sequencing of 180 million or so T cells in an earlier analysis found around 100 million unique TCR beta sequences. Within the Caucasian-associated ancestry cluster were around 81% of the approximately 400 genotyped donors. General study results and limits: Rarity characterized most TCR sequences, yet some public TCRs appeared in many donors. 150 or so TCR beta chains were listed as cytomegalovirus-associated.

Both 60 Vbeta primers and 13 Jbeta primers went into the PCR. The assay was immunoSEQ multiplex PCR, and TCRdb's table has in-frame clones only and misses some. The sample has roughly 75,000 clones; around 80% are singletons. Trimming took off 6 bases at V and 6 bases at J, with 9 bases between the two ends. CDR3 size: 12 residues. Per the germline V gene, CDR1 is MDHEN and CDR2 is SYDVKM. Sequences were obtained from PBMCs. V is TRBV28 and J is TRBJ1-5, with D hard to call. The origin of this receptor is a man aged 70-80 years in good health and CMV-seropositive. The CDR3 nucleotides read TGTGCCAGCAGACCGACATTTCAGCCCCAGCATTTT. Protein sequence: CASRPTFQPQHF. Using reference TRBV28 and TRBJ1-5 for the parts outside the CDR3, the full variable domain is DVKVTQSSRYLVKRTGEKVFLECVQDMDHENMFWYRQDPGLGLRLIYFSYDVKMKEKGDIPEGYSVSREKKERFSLILESASTNQTSMYLCASRPTFQPQHFGDGTRLSIL.